Below, 18 T cell receptor beta chains from the same sample are listed, as sequenced in a study of radiotherapy plus CTLA-4 blockade in lung cancer. The repertoire was sequenced with immunoSEQ multiplex PCR; TCRdb's copy has only in-frame clones and lacks some. Among about 120,000 clones, 80% to 90% were seen once, and the ten largest hold 6.9%. Sequencing used peripheral blood, obtained from a patient treated with radiotherapy plus ipilimumab. The receptor set was obtained from a human donor with non-small cell lung cancer that progressed on radiotherapy plus ipilimumab.

This clone was found once. This chain connects TRBV12-5 to TRBJ2-7; 7 nucleotides match TRBD1. The CDR3 runs to 11 residues. J was trimmed by 11 bases and V by 6 bases; bases with no gene match: 7. CDR1 is LGHNT, CDR2 FRNRAP, per germline. The CDR3 loop reads CASGSRDRKYF. CDR3 bases: TGTGCTAGTGGCTCCCGGGACAGAAAGTACTTC.

J is TRBJ2-2 and V is TRBV19, with 7 bases that match TRBD2. The CDR3 has 14 amino acids. The trim removed 7 bases at V and 0 bases at J, leaving 2 bases unmatched. Germline CDR1 LNHDA, CDR2 SQIVND (reference sequence). The CDR3 spells CASNAGANTGELFF. The CDR3 DNA is TGTGCCAGTAACGCGGGAGCGAACACCGGGGAGCTGTTTTTT.

In its sample, this clone was seen once. This sequence joins TRBV11-3 and TRBJ2-3; possibly TRBD1 for D (6 bases). Germline CDR1 and CDR2: SGHNT and YENEEA. V shed 4 bases and J shed 0 bases, with 11 bases lying between them. The CDR3 runs to 15 residues. The CDR3 coding sequence is TGTGCCAGCAGCTGGGGGCTACACAGCACAGATACGCAGTATTTT. It translates to CASSWGLHSTDTQYF.

The gene calls are TRBV28 and TRBJ1-5; D perhaps matches TRBD1 (6 bases). V was shortened by 3 bases and J by 7 bases, with 16 bases between the two germline ends. The CDR3 is made up of 15 amino acids. Germline V gene lookup returns CDR1 MDHEN and CDR2 SYDVKM. The CDR3 protein is CASSFWGRPGQPQHF. CDR3 DNA: TGTGCCAGCAGTTTTTGGGGGCGCCCGGGGCAGCCCCAGCATTTT.

This rearrangement joins TRBV11-2 to TRBJ2-7; TRBD1 matches 8 bases. Germline values: CDR1 SGHAT, CDR2 FQNNGV. There are 13 residues in the CDR3. After removal of 8 bases from V and 3 bases from J, the junction contained 6 bases not matched to a gene. The CDR3 is CASGQGVDYEQYF. The CDR3 DNA sequence: TGTGCCAGCGGACAGGGAGTGGACTACGAGCAGTACTTC.

V and J are TRBV15 and TRBJ1-5, with TRBD1 as a possible D gene (5 bases). V was clipped by 4 bases and J by 0 bases, with 7 bases between them. CDR1 is LNHNV and CDR2 is YYDKDF in the germline V gene (reference sequence). This CDR3 comprises 14 residues. The CDR3 DNA reads as TGTGCCACCAGCAAAGACAGTAGCAATCAGCCCCAGCATTTT. Amino acids: CATSKDSSNQPQHF.

V gene TRBV10-2 combines with J gene TRBJ2-1; the D gene is possibly TRBD1 (6 bases). Trimming left V 3 bases short and J 9 bases short, with 21 bases between. The CDR3 has 16 amino acids. Germline V gene lookup returns CDR1 WSHSY and CDR2 SAAADI. This CDR3 reads CASSEGGGRGSGEQFF. For the CDR3, the DNA is TGCGCCAGCAGTGAAGGAGGTGGCAGGGGTTCGGGTGAGCAGTTCTTC.

V is TRBV2 and J is TRBJ1-5; no clear D. Trimming shortened V by 5 bases and J by 0 bases, and 11 bases separated the two germline ends. Germline V lookup: CDR1 SNHLY, CDR2 FYNNEI. The length of the CDR3 is 15 residues. This CDR3 is CASSRGLDSNQPQHF. Written as DNA, the CDR3 is TGTGCCAGCAGTCGGGGTCTCGATAGCAATCAGCCCCAGCATTTT.

In this sample, this clone turned up a few times. The chain is built from TRBV5-1 and TRBJ2-7, with 10 bases that match TRBD2. In germline, CDR1 is SGHRS, CDR2 YFSETQ. The length of the CDR3 is 14 residues. The J segment lost 7 bases and the V segment lost 5 bases, leaving 9 bases of the junction unmatched. CDR3 protein: CASRGGTSEGEQYF. As DNA, the CDR3 is TGCGCCAGCAGGGGGGGGACTAGCGAGGGTGAGCAGTACTTC. Supplemented by reference TRBV5-1 and TRBJ2-7, the full variable domain reads KAGVTQTPRYLIKTRGQQVTLSCSPISGHRSVSWYQQTPGQGLQFLFEYFSETQRNKGNFPGRFSGRQFSNSRSEMNVSTLELGDSALYLCASRGGTSEGEQYFGPGTRLTVT.

The gene calls are TRBV18 and TRBJ1-2; tentatively, D is TRBD1 (6 bases). V was trimmed by 2 bases and J by 2 bases, leaving 15 bases between them. CDR3 length equals 16 residues. Looked up from germline, CDR1 is KGHSH and CDR2 is LQKENI. Here the CDR3 reads CASSPSTGHQNYGYTF. The DNA of the CDR3 is TGTGCCAGCTCACCATCTACGGGACACCAAAACTATGGCTACACCTTC.

The chain employs TRBV27 and TRBJ2-1; 7 positions match TRBD2. V was clipped by 9 bases and J by 9 bases; unmatched bases: 14. Germline V gives CDR1 MNHEY, CDR2 SMNVEV (reference sequence). This CDR3 region has 14 residues. This chain's CDR3 is CASKLAPRHSEQFF. The CDR3 DNA is TGTGCCAGTAAACTAGCGCCCAGGCATAGTGAGCAGTTCTTC.

This CDR3 reads CSVARGTEAFF. In DNA, the CDR3 is TGCAGCGTTGCCAGGGGTACTGAAGCTTTCTTT. The J gene is TRBJ1-1, the V gene TRBV29-1; perhaps TRBD1 as D (6 bases). The CDR3 contains 11 residues. V shed 4 bases and J shed 5 bases, with 8 bases lying between them. Germline CDR1 and CDR2: SQVTM and ANQGSEA.

The V gene is TRBV10-2, the J gene TRBJ2-1; 7 bases map to TRBD1. CDR3 length: 16 amino acids. Germline CDR1 reads WSHSY; CDR2 reads SAAADI. With V trimmed by 5 bases and J by 9 bases, 16 bases remained unmatched. CDR3 region: CASSHHRDSLYGEQFF. CDR3 bases: TGCGCCAGCAGTCACCACCGGGACAGCCTTTATGGTGAGCAGTTCTTC.

This chain uses TRBV7-3 with TRBJ2-7; TRBD1 aligns across 9 bases. J lost 6 bases, V lost 8 bases, and 8 bases had no gene match. CDR1 and CDR2 from the germline V gene are SGHTA and FQGTGA. The CDR3 is 13 amino acids. CDR3 protein: CASAEQGASEQYF. CDR3 DNA sequence: TGTGCCAGCGCAGAACAGGGGGCAAGCGAGCAGTACTTC.

The rearrangement joins TRBV4-1 to TRBJ1-1; TRBD1 might be the D (5 bases). The CDR3 consists of 15 residues. Trimming pared 2 bases from V and 6 bases from J, leaving 16 bases between. Germline assignment: CDR1 MGHRA and CDR2 YSYEKL. In nucleotides, the CDR3 is TGCGCCAGCAGCCAACCCATGGGCAGGGTGCCTGAAGCTTTCTTT. Its protein is CASSQPMGRVPEAFF.

The chain employs TRBV29-1 and TRBJ2-2; D tentatively fits TRBD1 or TRBD2 (6 bases each). This CDR3 contains 14 residues. V shed 6 bases and J shed 3 bases, with 14 bases lying between them. Per germline, CDR1 SQVTM and CDR2 ANQGSEA. Written as DNA, the CDR3 is TGCAGCGTCGGGGCGGGACAACACACCGGGGAGCTGTTTTTT. It encodes CSVGAGQHTGELFF.

V is TRBV9 and J is TRBJ2-3; D is undetermined. Trimming stripped 4 bases from V and 6 bases from J, with 12 bases between. CDR1 and CDR2 (germline): SGDLS, YYNGEE. The CDR3 is 13 residues long. CDR3 nucleotide sequence: TGTGCCAGCAGCCGCGGCCAAGGGGATACGCAGTATTTT. Its protein product is CASSRGQGDTQYF.

The chain carries TRBV2 and TRBJ2-5; 13 nucleotides align to TRBD2. The CDR3 runs to 16 residues. V shed 2 bases and J 5 bases; nucleotides not matched to a gene: 5. Germline-derived CDR1 and CDR2 are SNHLY and FYNNEI. DNA for the CDR3: TGTGCCAGCAGTGAAACTAGCGGGAGGGCCCTGGAGACCCAGTACTTC. Its protein product is CASSETSGRALETQYF.